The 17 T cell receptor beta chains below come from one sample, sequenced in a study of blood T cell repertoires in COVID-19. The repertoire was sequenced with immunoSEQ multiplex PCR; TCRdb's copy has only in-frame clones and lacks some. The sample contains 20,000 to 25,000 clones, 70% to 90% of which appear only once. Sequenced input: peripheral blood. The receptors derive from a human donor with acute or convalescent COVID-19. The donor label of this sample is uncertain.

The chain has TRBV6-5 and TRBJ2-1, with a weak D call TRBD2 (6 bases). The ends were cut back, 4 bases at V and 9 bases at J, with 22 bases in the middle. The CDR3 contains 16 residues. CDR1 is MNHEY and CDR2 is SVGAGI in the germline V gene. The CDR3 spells CASSSHGGRSTLEQFF. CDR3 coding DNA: TGTGCCAGCAGTTCTCACGGGGGACGTTCTACCCTTGAGCAGTTCTTC.

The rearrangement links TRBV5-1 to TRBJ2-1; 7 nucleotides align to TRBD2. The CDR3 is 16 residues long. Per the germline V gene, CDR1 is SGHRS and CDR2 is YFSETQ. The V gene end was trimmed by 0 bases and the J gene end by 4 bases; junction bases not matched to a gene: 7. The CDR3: CASSLAAGASYNEQFF. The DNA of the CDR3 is TGCGCCAGCAGCTTGGCGGCGGGAGCGTCATACAATGAGCAGTTCTTC.

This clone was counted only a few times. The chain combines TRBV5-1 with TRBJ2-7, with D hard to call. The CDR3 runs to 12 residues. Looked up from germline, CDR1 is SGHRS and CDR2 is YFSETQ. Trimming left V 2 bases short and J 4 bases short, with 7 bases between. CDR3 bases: TGCGCCAGCAGCTTAACAGAATACGAGCAGTACTTC. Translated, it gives CASSLTEYEQYF.

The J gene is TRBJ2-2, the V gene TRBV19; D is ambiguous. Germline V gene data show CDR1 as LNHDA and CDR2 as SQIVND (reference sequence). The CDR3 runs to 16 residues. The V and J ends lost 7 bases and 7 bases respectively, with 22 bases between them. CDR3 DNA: TGTGCCAGTAAATTATACGCGAGAGCCCCAGGCGGGGAGCTGTTTTTT. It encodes CASKLYARAPGGELFF.

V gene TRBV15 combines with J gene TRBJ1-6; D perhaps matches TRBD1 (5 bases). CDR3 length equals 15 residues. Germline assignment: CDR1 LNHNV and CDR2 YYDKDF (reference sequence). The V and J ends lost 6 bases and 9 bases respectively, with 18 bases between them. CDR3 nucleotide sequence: TGTGCCACCAGTTCTTTAAGGGGTCAAGGTTCACCCCTCCACTTT. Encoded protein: CATSSLRGQGSPLHF.

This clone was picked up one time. The CDR3 coding sequence is TGTGCCAGCAGTTTTGACAGGGGGCGCAGCTATGGCTACACCTTC. Its protein is CASSFDRGRSYGYTF. This chain joins TRBV28 and TRBJ1-2, with 10 bases lining up with TRBD1. The CDR3 runs to 15 residues. Germline V gene sequence: CDR1 MDHEN, CDR2 SYDVKM. Trimming at V came to 3 bases and at J to 4 bases, leaving 5 bases not matched to a gene.

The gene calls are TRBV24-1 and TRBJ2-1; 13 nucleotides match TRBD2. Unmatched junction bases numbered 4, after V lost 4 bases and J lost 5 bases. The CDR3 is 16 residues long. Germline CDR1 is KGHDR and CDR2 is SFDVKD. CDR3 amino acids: CATSDPGTSGDNEQFF. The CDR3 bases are TGTGCCACCAGTGACCCCGGGACTAGCGGGGACAATGAGCAGTTCTTC.

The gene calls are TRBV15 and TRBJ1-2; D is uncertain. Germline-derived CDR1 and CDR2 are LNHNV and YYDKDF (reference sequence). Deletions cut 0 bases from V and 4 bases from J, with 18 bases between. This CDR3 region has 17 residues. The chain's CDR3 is CATSRDLGSGQSYGYTF. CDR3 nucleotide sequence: TGTGCCACCAGCAGAGATTTGGGCAGCGGCCAGTCCTATGGCTACACCTTC.

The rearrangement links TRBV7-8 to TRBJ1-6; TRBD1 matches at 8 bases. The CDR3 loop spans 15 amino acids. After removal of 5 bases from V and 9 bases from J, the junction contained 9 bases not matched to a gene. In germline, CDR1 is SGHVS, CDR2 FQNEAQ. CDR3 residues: CASSTRQGKGSPLHF. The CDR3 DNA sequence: TGTGCCAGCAGCACCCGACAGGGGAAGGGTTCACCCCTCCACTTT. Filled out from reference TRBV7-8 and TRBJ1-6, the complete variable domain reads GAGVSQSPRYKVAKRGQDVALRCDPISGHVSLFWYQQALGQGPEFLTYFQNEAQLDKSGLPSDRFFAERPEGSVSTLKIQRTQQEDSAVYLCASSTRQGKGSPLHFGNGTRLTVT.

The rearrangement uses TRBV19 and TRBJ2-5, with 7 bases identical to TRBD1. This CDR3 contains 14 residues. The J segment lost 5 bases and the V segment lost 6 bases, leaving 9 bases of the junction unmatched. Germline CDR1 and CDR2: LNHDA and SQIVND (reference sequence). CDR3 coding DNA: TGTGCCAGTAGCCGTAGGGGGCAGGGGGAGACCCAGTACTTC. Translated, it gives CASSRRGQGETQYF.

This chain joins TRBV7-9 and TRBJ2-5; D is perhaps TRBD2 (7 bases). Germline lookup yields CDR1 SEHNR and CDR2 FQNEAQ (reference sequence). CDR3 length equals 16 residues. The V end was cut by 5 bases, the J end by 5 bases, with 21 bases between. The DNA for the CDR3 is TGTGCCAGCAGCCATGCCGGGGGGCGGGCGAGGGAGACCCAGTACTTC. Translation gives CASSHAGGRARETQYF.

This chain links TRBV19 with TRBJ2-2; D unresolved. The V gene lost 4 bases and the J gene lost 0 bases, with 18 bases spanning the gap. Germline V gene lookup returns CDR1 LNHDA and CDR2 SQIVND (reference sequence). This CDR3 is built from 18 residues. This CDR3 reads CASSTNRGKASNTGELFF. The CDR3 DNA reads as TGTGCCAGTAGTACTAATAGAGGTAAAGCCTCGAACACCGGGGAGCTGTTTTTT.

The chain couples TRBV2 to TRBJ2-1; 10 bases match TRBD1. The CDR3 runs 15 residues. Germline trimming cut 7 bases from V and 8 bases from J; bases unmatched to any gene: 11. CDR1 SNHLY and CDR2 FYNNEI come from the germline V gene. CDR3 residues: CASKTAGTGVDEQFF. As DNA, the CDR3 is TGTGCCAGCAAAACCGCTGGGACAGGGGTAGATGAGCAGTTCTTC. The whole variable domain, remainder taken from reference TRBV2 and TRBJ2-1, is EPEVTQTPSHQVTQMGQEVILRCVPISNHLYFYWYRQILGQKVEFLVSFYNNEISEKSEIFDDQFSVERPDGSNFTLKIRSTKLEDSAMYFCASKTAGTGVDEQFFGPGTRLTVL.

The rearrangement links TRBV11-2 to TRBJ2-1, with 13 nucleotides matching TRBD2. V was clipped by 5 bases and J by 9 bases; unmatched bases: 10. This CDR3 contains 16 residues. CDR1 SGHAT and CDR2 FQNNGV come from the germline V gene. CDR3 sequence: CASSPRTSGSHSEQFF. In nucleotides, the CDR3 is TGTGCCAGCAGCCCGAGGACTAGCGGGAGTCACAGTGAGCAGTTCTTC.

Here the CDR3 reads CASSFATSGSSYEQYF. The CDR3 DNA is TGTGCCAGCAGCTTCGCGACTAGCGGAAGCTCCTACGAGCAGTACTTC. The V gene is TRBV5-6, the J gene TRBJ2-7, with 9 bases that match TRBD2. This CDR3 spans 16 amino acids. The V gene end was trimmed by 2 bases and the J gene end by 0 bases; junction bases not matched to a gene: 6. In germline, CDR1 is SGHDT, CDR2 YYEEEE.

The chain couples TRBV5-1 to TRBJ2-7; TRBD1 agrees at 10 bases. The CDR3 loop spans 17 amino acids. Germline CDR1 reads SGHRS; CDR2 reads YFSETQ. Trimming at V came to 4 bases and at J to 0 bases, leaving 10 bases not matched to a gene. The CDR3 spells CASSDGTGVRSSYEQYF. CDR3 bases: TGCGCCAGCAGCGACGGGACAGGGGTTAGGAGCTCCTACGAGCAGTACTTC.

Written as DNA, the CDR3 is TGTGCCAGCAGCCAGCCCCGATCCGGCGGAGAGACCCAGTACTTC. Amino acids: CASSQPRSGGETQYF. The genes are TRBV14 and TRBJ2-5; D ambiguous. V lost 3 bases, J lost 4 bases, and 15 bases lay in between. CDR3 size: 15 residues. Per the germline V gene, CDR1 is SGHDN and CDR2 is FVKESK.